Shown below are 22 T cell receptor beta chains from a single sample sequenced in a study of patients and donors after allogeneic stem cell transplantation. From the RT-PCR reads, TCRdb called clonotypes with MiXCR, one entry per CDR3 protein. In the table there are approximately 31,000 distinct CDR3 sequences, about 37% of which are singletons. Sequenced: blood, either unsorted or a sorted T cell fraction (not recorded which). Source of these receptors: a human donor who was either an allogeneic HSCT recipient or a stem cell or donor lymphocyte infusion donor (not recorded which). It is not recorded whose cells these are; they may come from a transplant donor.

This clonotype was observed a few times. The chain recombines TRBV4-3 with TRBJ1-1; perhaps TRBD1 as D (6 bases). Trimming removed 7 bases from V and 5 bases from J, with 17 bases in between. From germline, CDR1 is LGHNA and CDR2 YSLEER. This CDR3 region has 14 residues. The CDR3 bases are TGCGCCAGCACGAAACAGGGACTAGGGACTGAAGCTTTCTTT. It yields the protein CASTKQGLGTEAFF.

The CDR3 nucleotides are TGTGCCACCAGTGATTTCGGGACTAGCGGGGGCCTAAACACAGATACGCAGTATTTT. Residues: CATSDFGTSGGLNTDTQYF. This chain connects TRBV24-1 to TRBJ2-3; TRBD2 agrees at 14 bases. CDR3 length: 19 amino acids. CDR1 is KGHDR and CDR2 is SFDVKD in the germline V gene. With V trimmed by 1 base and J by 2 bases, 7 bases remained unmatched.

This clonotype has only a few counts. This chain joins TRBV20-1 and TRBJ2-5; weak D call: TRBD1 (5 bases). The CDR3 has 10 amino acids. From germline, CDR1 is DFQATT and CDR2 SNEGSKA (reference sequence). V was trimmed by 3 bases and J by 7 bases, leaving 6 bases between them. For the CDR3, the DNA is TGCAGTGCTAGGGGGCGGACCCAGTACTTC. It is translated as CSARGRTQYF.

Only a few counts were recorded for this clonotype. The chain employs TRBV7-7 and TRBJ2-5; no clear D. V lost 3 bases, J lost 1 base, and 9 bases lay in between. Germline assignment: CDR1 SSHAT and CDR2 FNYEAQ (reference sequence). The CDR3 covers 14 residues. CDR3 in amino acids: CASSFYKGQETQYF. The CDR3 bases are TGTGCCAGCAGCTTTTATAAGGGCCAAGAGACCCAGTACTTC.

The V and J genes are TRBV4-1 and TRBJ1-5; no firm D call. The V gene's germline CDR1 is MGHRA and CDR2 YSYEKL. The CDR3 length is 16 residues. Trimming cost V 0 bases and J 0 bases, with 9 bases left between them. The DNA for the CDR3 is TGCGCCAGCAGCCAAGAGGCGGAATATAGCAATCAGCCCCAGCATTTT. This encodes CASSQEAEYSNQPQHF.

V and J are TRBV6-5 and TRBJ2-3; 8 nucleotides match TRBD2. This CDR3 region has 14 residues. V shed 5 bases and J 2 bases; nucleotides not matched to a gene: 3. Germline assignment: CDR1 MNHEY and CDR2 SVGAGI. The CDR3 sequence: CASSLGLVTDTQYF. The CDR3 coding sequence is TGTGCCAGCAGTCTGGGACTAGTCACAGATACGCAGTATTTT.

The chain is built from TRBV7-2 and TRBJ2-3; D is unclear. This CDR3 comprises 13 residues. With 6 bases removed from V and 5 bases from J, the gap between germline ends came to 12 bases. Germline V lookup: CDR1 SGHTA, CDR2 FQGNSA. The CDR3 region is CASRVGLEDTQYF. The CDR3 region has the DNA TGTGCCAGCAGGGTAGGGTTGGAAGATACGCAGTATTTT.

This clonotype was seen many times. The V call is TRBV24-1, the J call TRBJ1-1; D not resolved. The CDR3 runs to 13 residues. Trimming pared 5 bases from V and 2 bases from J, leaving 8 bases between. Germline V gene lookup returns CDR1 KGHDR and CDR2 SFDVKD. Here the CDR3 DNA reads TGTGCCACCAGTGTGGACGGCAACACTGAAGCTTTCTTT. This encodes CATSVDGNTEAFF.

This clonotype was recorded a few times. This chain uses TRBV15 with TRBJ1-5, with D possibly being TRBD1 (5 bases). Trimming left V 2 bases short and J 6 bases short, with 11 bases between. The CDR3 totals 14 residues. Per germline, CDR1 LNHNV and CDR2 YYDKDF (reference sequence). The CDR3 reads CATSRRQLTQPQHF. As DNA, the CDR3 is TGTGCCACCAGCAGACGACAGCTCACTCAGCCCCAGCATTTT.

J is TRBJ2-3 and V is TRBV11-3, with D hard to call. The CDR3 runs 12 residues. The V and J ends lost 5 bases and 7 bases respectively, with 10 bases between them. The V gene's germline CDR1 is SGHNT and CDR2 YENEEA. Here the CDR3 reads CASSLEEHTQYF. The CDR3 DNA is TGTGCCAGCAGCCTTGAGGAGCATACGCAGTATTTT.

This clonotype was recorded many times. V and J are TRBV20-1 and TRBJ1-6; 7 bases are a match to TRBD1. Germline CDR1 and CDR2: DFQATT and SNEGSKA (reference sequence). Trimming at V came to 7 bases and at J to 3 bases, leaving 9 bases not matched to a gene. The CDR3 runs to 15 residues. The DNA for the CDR3 is TGCAGTGTAAAAGGACAGGCACTCTATAATTCACCCCTCCACTTT. Encoded protein: CSVKGQALYNSPLHF.

Of note for this clonotype: No conserved phenylalanine or tryptophan ends this CDR3, so it is likely a read error. The genes are TRBV24-1 and TRBJ2-2; D not resolved. CDR1 is KGHDR and CDR2 is SFDVKD in the germline V gene. The CDR3 runs 12 residues. The V end lost 5 bases, the J end lost 2 bases, and 2 bases lay between the germline ends. The CDR3 sequence is CATSGNTGELFL. DNA for the CDR3: TGTGCCACCAGTGGCAACACCGGGGAGCTGTTTTTG.

This clonotype was counted only a few times. The chain joins TRBV29-1 to TRBJ2-2; the D is unclear. V lost 3 bases to trimming and J lost 1 base, with 6 bases between them. The CDR3 loop spans 13 amino acids. Germline-derived CDR1 and CDR2 are SQVTM and ANQGSEA. CDR3 nucleotides: TGCAGCGTTGACCCTAGGAACACCGGGGAGCTGTTTTTT. Residues: CSVDPRNTGELFF.

The rearrangement links TRBV30 to TRBJ1-1; no firm D call. Trimming pared 3 bases from V and 4 bases from J, leaving 15 bases between. This CDR3 has 14 amino acids. The germline CDR1 and CDR2 sequences are GTSNPN and SVGIG (reference sequence). CDR3 sequence reads: CAWSAPREGTEAFF. The CDR3 DNA reads TGTGCCTGGAGCGCTCCCCGAGAGGGCACTGAAGCTTTCTTT. Using reference TRBV30 and TRBJ1-1 for the parts outside the CDR3, the full variable domain is SQTIHQWPATLVQPVGSPLSLECTVEGTSNPNLYWYRQAAGRGLQLLFYSVGIGQISSEVPQNLSASRPQDRQFILSSKKLLLSDSGFYLCAWSAPREGTEAFFGQGTRLTVV.

This CDR3 reads CASSQGGSKRTQYF. The CDR3 DNA reads as TGTGCCAGCAGCCAAGGGGGTAGCAAGAGGACCCAGTACTTC. This chain links TRBV3-1 with TRBJ2-5; D unresolved. CDR1 is LGHDT and CDR2 is YNNKEL in the germline V gene (reference sequence). V lost 1 base, J lost 7 bases, and 13 bases lay in between. The CDR3 totals 14 residues.

The table lists this clonotype with a count of one. V and J are TRBV10-3 and TRBJ2-7, with TRBD1 matching over 7 bases. The V gene end was trimmed by 0 bases and the J gene end by 6 bases; junction bases not matched to a gene: 5. Germline V gene data show CDR1 as ENHRY and CDR2 as SYGVKD. The CDR3 has 14 amino acids. CDR3 protein: CAISESRDSFEQYV. In DNA form, the CDR3 reads TGTGCCATCAGTGAGTCGAGGGACAGTTTCGAGCAGTACGTC.

The chain couples TRBV9 to TRBJ2-1, with 8 nucleotides matching TRBD1. Germline CDR1 reads SGDLS; CDR2 reads YYNGEE. The CDR3 length is 18 residues. V lost 4 bases, J lost 0 bases, and 12 bases stayed unmatched. The CDR3 bases are TGTGCCAGCAGCCCAAGGACAGGGACCCTTAGCTCCTACAATGAGCAGTTCTTC. Amino acids: CASSPRTGTLSSYNEQFF.

A single count supports this clonotype. This sequence joins TRBV18 and TRBJ1-6; 8 nucleotides line up with TRBD1. The CDR3 is 14 amino acids. In germline, CDR1 is KGHSH, CDR2 LQKENI. V lost 3 bases, J lost 10 bases, and 5 bases stayed unmatched. The CDR3: CASSPPGGRSPLHF. Written as DNA, the CDR3 is TGTGCCAGCTCACCGCCAGGGGGCAGGTCACCCCTCCACTTT.

The chain employs TRBV5-1 and TRBJ1-1; 7 nucleotides agree with TRBD1. Per germline, CDR1 SGHRS and CDR2 YFSETQ. This CDR3 contains 14 residues. Unmatched junction bases numbered 9, after V lost 4 bases and J lost 6 bases. The CDR3 loop reads CASSPDRVRAEAFF. The CDR3 bases are TGCGCCAGCAGCCCCGACAGGGTGAGGGCTGAAGCTTTCTTT.

This clonotype was recorded many times. V and J are TRBV12-3 or TRBV12-4 and TRBJ1-2; 7 bases are a match to TRBD1. This CDR3 spans 13 amino acids. Losses at the gene ends were 7 bases for V and 3 bases for J; bases not matched to a gene: 5. The CDR3 here is CASKDRWHYGYTF. CDR3 bases: TGTGCCAGCAAGGACAGGTGGCACTATGGCTACACCTTC.

This chain links TRBV7-9 with TRBJ1-5; D gene unclear. The CDR3 has 13 residues. Germline values: CDR1 SEHNR, CDR2 FQNEAQ (reference sequence). V gave up 2 bases and J gave up 9 bases, with 11 bases separating them. CDR3 nucleotides: TGTGCCAGCAGCTTAATGGGCCCTTGGCCCCAGCATTTT. This codes for CASSLMGPWPQHF.

The rearrangement uses TRBV29-1 and TRBJ2-1, with 9 bases identical to TRBD2. The CDR3 contains 16 residues. After removal of 3 bases from V and 5 bases from J, the junction contained 11 bases not matched to a gene. The germline gives CDR1 SQVTM, CDR2 ANQGSEA. The CDR3 nucleotides read TGCAGCGTTGAGGGGTCTAGCGGGAAACATCACAATGAGCAGTTCTTC. Its protein is CSVEGSSGKHHNEQFF.